This TCR beta chain is drawn from a study of CD8 T cell repertoires and HIV-1 epitope variants. On the immunoSEQ platform, TCR beta CDR3s were sequenced at survey depth. Profiled with immunoSEQ multiplex PCR; TCRdb holds only in-frame clones, not every one. The data hold 6,000 to 8,000 clones, with 60% to 80% observed a single time. The V gene's germline CDR1 is SGDLS and CDR2 YYNGEE. CDR3 length: 14 residues. Trimming pared 6 bases from V and 3 bases from J, leaving 12 bases between. Regarding this clone: Its antigen is not identified. The identical CDR3 is also encoded by other nucleotide sequences in the sample.

Study-level findings and limits: Under 10 TCR beta clonotypes were antigen-specific, roughly six apparently recognizing autologous or escape variants.

The sequence was collected from a male donor with HIV. The sequencing sample was made of cultured CD8+ T cells derived from PBMCs. The V and J genes are TRBV9 and TRBJ2-2; D ambiguous. CDR3 loop: CASTKRSDTGELFF. In nucleotides, the CDR3 is TGTGCCAGCACCAAACGGTCCGACACCGGGGAGCTGTTTTTT.